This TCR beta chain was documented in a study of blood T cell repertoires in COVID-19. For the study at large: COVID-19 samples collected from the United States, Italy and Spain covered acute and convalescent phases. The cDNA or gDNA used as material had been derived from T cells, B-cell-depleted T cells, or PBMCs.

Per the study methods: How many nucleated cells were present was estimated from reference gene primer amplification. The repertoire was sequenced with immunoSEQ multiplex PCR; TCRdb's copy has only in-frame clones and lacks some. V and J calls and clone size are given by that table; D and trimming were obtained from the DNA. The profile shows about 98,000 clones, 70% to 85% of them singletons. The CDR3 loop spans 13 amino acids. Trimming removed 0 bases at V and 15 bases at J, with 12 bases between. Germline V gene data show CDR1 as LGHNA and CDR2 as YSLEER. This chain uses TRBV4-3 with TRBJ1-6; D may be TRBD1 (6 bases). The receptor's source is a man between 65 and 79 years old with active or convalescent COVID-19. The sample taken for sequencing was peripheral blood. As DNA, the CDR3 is TGCGCCAGCAGCCAAGATTCCTCGGGACACCTCCACTTT. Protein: CASSQDSSGHLHF.